Presented here are 20 T cell receptor beta chains from one specimen sequenced in a study of shared clonotypes between healthy human individuals. Measured with immunoSEQ multiplex PCR; TCRdb has only the in-frame clones, and not every one. This sample yields under 2.5 million clones, of which 92% are seen a single time; approximately 0.4% belongs to the top ten. The sample taken for sequencing was naive CD4+ T cells from PBMCs. The sample's subset: CD45RA+ positively selected. The receptors derive from a man between 18 and 35 years old in good health. Some clones in this sample may be carry-over from other donors' samples.

V usage is TRBV30 and J usage is TRBJ1-1; D unclear. V was shortened by 4 bases and J by 10 bases, with 13 bases between the two germline ends. This CDR3 has 11 residues. Germline V CDR1 and CDR2: GTSNPN, SVGIG (reference sequence). For the CDR3, the DNA is TGTGCCTGGATTATTGGGCTCGGAGCTTTCTTT. This translates into CAWIIGLGAFF.

Worth noting for this clone: At the DNA level, this CDR3 is encoded by other sequences in the same sample as well. This chain joins TRBV20-1 and TRBJ1-2; D gene unclear. Germline CDR1 is DFQATT and CDR2 is SNEGSKA (reference sequence). The CDR3 length is 10 residues. Trimming shortened V by 6 bases and J by 8 bases, and 10 bases separated the two germline ends. The CDR3, as DNA: TGCAGTGCCCCCGCTGGAGGCTACACCTTC. It translates to CSAPAGGYTF.

V gene TRBV7-3 combines with J gene TRBJ2-7; TRBD1 agrees at 9 bases. The V gene's germline CDR1 is SGHTA and CDR2 FQGTGA. The CDR3 loop spans 16 amino acids. V was pared by 4 bases and J by 0 bases, with 7 bases of the junction left unmatched. The CDR3 bases are TGTGCCAGCAGCTCGCAGCCGGGACAGGGCTCCTACGAGCAGTACTTC. Amino acid sequence: CASSSQPGQGSYEQYF.

This clone has just one count. The chain links TRBV5-1 to TRBJ2-1, with D possibly matching TRBD2 (7 bases). V shed 5 bases and J shed 8 bases, with 17 bases lying between them. The CDR3 spans 14 residues. Germline V gives CDR1 SGHRS, CDR2 YFSETQ. CDR3 protein: CASRPLGGPDEQFF. Here the CDR3 DNA reads TGCGCCAGCAGACCCCTGGGGGGGCCAGATGAGCAGTTCTTC.

The chain links TRBV7-2 to TRBJ2-5; D remains ambiguous. The CDR3 covers 16 residues. CDR1 and CDR2 from the germline V gene are SGHTA and FQGNSA. V gave up 1 base and J gave up 1 base, with 13 bases separating them. DNA of the CDR3: TGTGCCAGCAGCTTAGTAGGTACAGCGATCCAAGAGACCCAGTACTTC. It yields the protein CASSLVGTAIQETQYF.

This sequence joins TRBV7-7 and TRBJ2-2; TRBD1 aligns across 7 bases. The trim removed 1 base at V and 6 bases at J, leaving 8 bases unmatched. The CDR3 contains 16 residues. In germline, CDR1 is SSHAT, CDR2 FNYEAQ (reference sequence). CDR3 loop: CASSLGPPGTAGELFF. Here the CDR3 DNA reads TGTGCCAGCAGCTTAGGTCCCCCCGGGACAGCCGGGGAGCTGTTTTTT.

The chain recombines TRBV2 with TRBJ2-3; D perhaps matches TRBD1 (6 bases). The CDR3 has 14 amino acids. Deletions cut 10 bases from V and 0 bases from J, with 14 bases between. Looked up from germline, CDR1 is SNHLY and CDR2 is FYNNEI. CDR3 region: CATNRVPSTDTQYF. Here the CDR3 DNA reads TGTGCCACAAACAGGGTTCCGAGCACAGATACGCAGTATTTT.

Worth noting for this clone: A junction end diverges from the germline sequence, so it may reflect a read error. The genes are TRBV5-4 and TRBJ1-4; 7 nucleotides agree with TRBD1. CDR3 size: 16 residues. The germline CDR1 and CDR2 sequences are SGHNT and YYREEE (reference sequence). CDR3 DNA: TGCGCCAGCAGCCAAGATGCCGCAGGGGGGGATGAAAAACTGTTTTTT. Protein: CASSQDAAGGDEKLFF.

The V and J genes are TRBV6-5 and TRBJ2-2; 7 bases are a match to TRBD2. The CDR3 totals 16 residues. J gave up 2 bases and V 4 bases, and 7 bases lay outside the gene matches. CDR1 and CDR2 (germline): MNHEY, SVGAGI. In nucleotides, the CDR3 is TGTGCCAGCAGTTCTATAGCGGGTCGAAACACCGGGGAGCTGTTTTTT. This sequence encodes CASSSIAGRNTGELFF.

The CDR3 nucleotides are TGCGCCAGCAGCCCAGAGACCCGATTGACACCCTTCTCCTACAATGAGCAGTTCTTC. It yields the protein CASSPETRLTPFSYNEQFF. The chain combines TRBV4-1 with TRBJ2-1; D is ambiguous. CDR3 length: 19 residues. Trimming shortened V by 4 bases and J by 0 bases, and 22 bases separated the two germline ends. CDR1 is MGHRA, CDR2 YSYEKL, per germline.

This chain uses TRBV2 with TRBJ2-3; no firm D call. V was shortened by 8 bases and J by 2 bases, with 14 bases between the two germline ends. The CDR3 is made up of 14 amino acids. Germline CDR1 and CDR2: SNHLY and FYNNEI. The CDR3 loop is CASVSRLNTDTQYF. The CDR3 DNA sequence: TGTGCCAGCGTCTCAAGACTGAACACAGATACGCAGTATTTT. Based on the CDR3 plus reference TRBV2 and TRBJ2-3, the full variable domain is EPEVTQTPSHQVTQMGQEVILRCVPISNHLYFYWYRQILGQKVEFLVSFYNNEISEKSEIFDDQFSVERPDGSNFTLKIRSTKLEDSAMYFCASVSRLNTDTQYFGPGTRLTVL.

Details on this clone: The identical CDR3 is also encoded by other nucleotide sequences in the sample. The chain carries TRBV5-1 and TRBJ2-7; D is perhaps TRBD1 (7 bases). This CDR3 comprises 15 residues. The V and J ends lost 4 bases and 0 bases respectively, with 14 bases between them. CDR1 is SGHRS and CDR2 is YFSETQ in the germline V gene. The CDR3 region is CASSLAGQRSYEQYF. As DNA, the CDR3 is TGCGCCAGCAGCCTTGCGGGACAGCGCTCCTACGAGCAGTACTTC.

The chain's CDR3 is CASSLGTGGYYEQYF. CDR3 bases: TGTGCCAGCAGCTTGGGGACAGGGGGCTACTACGAGCAGTACTTC. The V gene is TRBV5-4, the J gene TRBJ2-7; 11 bases fit TRBD1. The CDR3 is 15 residues long. Trimming removed 0 bases from V and 3 bases from J; junction bases left unmatched: 2. CDR1 is SGHNT and CDR2 is YYREEE in the germline V gene (reference sequence).

The chain carries TRBV19 and TRBJ2-3, with 9 bases aligning to TRBD2. J lost 3 bases, V lost 6 bases, and 13 bases had no gene match. The CDR3 covers 17 residues. The germline CDR1 and CDR2 sequences are LNHDA and SQIVND (reference sequence). CDR3 residues: CASRARASGTDTDTQYF. The CDR3, as DNA: TGTGCCAGTAGGGCCCGGGCTAGCGGGACCGATACAGATACGCAGTATTTT.

The chain joins TRBV19 to TRBJ2-7; D may be TRBD1 (6 bases). Looked up from germline, CDR1 is LNHDA and CDR2 is SQIVND (reference sequence). V gave up 5 bases and J gave up 0 bases, with 20 bases separating them. The CDR3 has 17 amino acids. This CDR3 reads CASSPRGHTDLSYEQYF. In nucleotides, the CDR3 is TGTGCCAGTAGTCCTCGGGGACACACCGATCTCTCCTACGAGCAGTACTTC.

This clone has only one observation. V is TRBV9 and J is TRBJ2-3, with 11 bases that match TRBD2. The CDR3 loop spans 16 amino acids. Trimming cost V 3 bases and J 3 bases; bases outside gene matches: 6. Per the germline V gene, CDR1 is SGDLS and CDR2 is YYNGEE. The CDR3 is CASSETVAGGTDTQYF. In nucleotides, the CDR3 is TGTGCCAGCAGCGAGACCGTAGCGGGAGGGACAGATACGCAGTATTTT. The whole variable domain, filled in from reference TRBV9 and TRBJ2-3, reads DSGVTQTPKHLITATGQRVTLRCSPRSGDLSVYWYQQSLDQGLQFLIQYYNGEERAKGNILERFSAQQFPDLHSELNLSSLELGDSALYFCASSETVAGGTDTQYFGPGTRLTVL.

Worth noting for this clone: This specimen includes other DNA sequences encoding the same CDR3. The genes are TRBV7-2 and TRBJ1-2, with D tentatively TRBD1 (5 bases). Trimming took off 5 bases at V and 2 bases at J, with 12 bases between the two ends. This CDR3 has 14 amino acids. The V gene's germline CDR1 is SGHTA and CDR2 FQGNSA. The CDR3 loop is CASSPGQRNYGYTF. CDR3 coding DNA: TGTGCCAGCAGCCCCGGACAAAGGAACTATGGCTACACCTTC. Full variable domain (outside the CDR3, taken from reference TRBV7-2 and TRBJ1-2): GAGVSQSPSNKVTEKGKDVELRCDPISGHTALYWYRQSLGQGLEFLIYFQGNSAPDKSGLPSDRFSAERTGGSVSTLTIQRTQQEDSAVYLCASSPGQRNYGYTFGSGTRLTVV.

The V and J genes are TRBV30 and TRBJ1-5; possibly TRBD1 for D (6 bases). The CDR3 totals 16 residues. V was trimmed by 3 bases and J by 2 bases, leaving 17 bases between them. From germline, CDR1 is GTSNPN and CDR2 SVGIG (reference sequence). This CDR3 is CAWRTKGGGGNQPQHF. The DNA of the CDR3 is TGTGCCTGGAGGACGAAGGGGGGCGGTGGCAATCAGCCCCAGCATTTT.

As regards this clone: At the DNA level, this CDR3 is encoded by other sequences in the same sample as well. The chain has TRBV6-5 and TRBJ1-5, with a weak D call TRBD1 (5 bases). V dropped 0 bases and J dropped 1 base, with 10 bases sitting between them. Germline-derived CDR1 and CDR2 are MNHEY and SVGAGI. The CDR3 contains 16 residues. The CDR3 protein is CASSYSRQTSNQPQHF. CDR3 DNA: TGTGCCAGCAGTTACTCAAGACAGACAAGCAATCAGCCCCAGCATTTT.

Details on this clone: Other DNA sequences in this specimen translate into the identical CDR3. The V gene is TRBV7-3, the J gene TRBJ2-3; D call uncertain. Germline CDR1 is SGHTA and CDR2 is FQGTGA. Trimming removed 3 bases at V and 4 bases at J, with 5 bases between. CDR3 length equals 12 residues. Written as DNA, the CDR3 is TGTGCCAGCAGCTTGGTCGCAGATACGCAGTATTTT. Amino acid sequence: CASSLVADTQYF.